This TCR beta chain emerged from a study of T cells in Graves' hyperthyroidism and ophthalmopathy (dated by TCRdb to between 2018 and 2020). General notes on the study: Peripheral blood was sampled at the time of initial diagnosis, prior to any treatment. To identify distinguishing TCR V-J signatures, a discovery cohort of some 99 patients was used, comprising 43 with Graves' ophthalmopathy and approximately 58 with stable Graves' hyperthyroidism. Prospective prediction of ophthalmopathy was tested in an independent validation cohort consisting of 18 hyperthyroidism patients and about 17 patients who later progressed to ophthalmopathy. The roughly 100 discovery patients were randomly split 7:3 into training and test sets. In addition, the study compared T-cell repertoires in thyroid tissue and in blood from five or six Graves' hyperthyroidism patients. After blood sampling, hyperthyroidism patients were treated with methimazole at a starting dose of 30 mg daily, and ophthalmopathy patients were treated with high-dose intravenous methylprednisolone. The paper reports TCR Vbeta CDR3 sequencing of over 120 peripheral blood samples: around 41 ophthalmopathy, about 75 hyperthyroidism and around 17 progressor patients. The investigation overall reported the following: In validation, the model predicted progression to ophthalmopathy a median of approximately 6.3 months before onset, with over 60% sensitivity and just under 75% specificity. Most expanded thyroid clonotypes (frequency above 0.001) were also detected in blood, suggesting blood repertoires may reflect thyroid immune responses. Sample size was not statistically predetermined, and investigators were not blinded to group allocation. A model built on a 13 V-J signature distinguished ophthalmopathy from stable hyperthyroidism, reaching roughly 88% sensitivity and under 84% specificity in cross-validation and 80%/75% in testing.

Amplification of TCR beta CDR3 regions was carried out from RNA transcripts. A first-round RT-PCR of the TCR CDR3 used the HTBI primer set with the Qiagen OneStep RT-PCR kit. Libraries were constructed in a second round of multiplex PCR, after which size selection and purification were performed. Libraries were sequenced paired-end with 100 bp reads on an Illumina HiSeq2000. Under the source paper's analysis protocol: Raw data were processed with SOAPnuke, discarding reads with adapters, uncalled bases, mean Phred below 15, or no exact constant-primer or identifier match. COPE v1.2.5 was used to merge high-quality paired reads, and clonotypes were defined as unique nucleotide sequences. MiTCR v1.1 was used to align the clonotypes against IMGT TRBV, TRBD and TRBJ reference segments. The analysis included only V-J combinations with a frequency above 0.0001, which together covered approximately 99% of the repertoires. A TCS score was defined as the ratio between F50 (clonal expansion) and ExV (chaos), using BLOSUM62-based TCRdist between CDR3 peptides within each V-J. Welch's t-statistics and random forest reduced roughly 500 V-J features to 13, which were used in a naive Bayes classifier (R e1071). TCRdb took the public reads, trimmed them with fastp at Q25, ran MiXCR for clone calling and kept in-frame beta chains. Each CDR3 protein gets just one entry, which takes the most common genes and DNA from the rows behind it. The V and J calls come from TCRdb's annotation, not from the publication. The sample yields about 420,000 distinct CDR3 sequences; 15% to 19% were counted once. Roughly an eighth of the sample rests with the top ten.

A note on this clonotype: Which antigen it targets is not known. No quality values exist for individual bases; no much larger clone is one base distant.

Stable Graves' hyperthyroidism was defined as no progression to ophthalmopathy during 18 months of follow-up. The hyperthyroidism patients were between 18 and 65 years old and newly diagnosed, with a disease duration of less than 2 months. The study excluded patients with uncontrolled infections, other autoimmune diseases, pregnancy or lactation. Diagnoses relied on clinical symptoms, serum thyroxine and TRAb, thyroid ultrasound and orbital computed tomography. PBMCs were separated from roughly 10 ml of fresh peripheral blood using Ficoll-Paque density gradient centrifugation. Trizol reagent was used to extract total RNA, and RNA quality was then checked on an Agilent 2100 Bioanalyzer. The source is a young woman with Graves' hyperthyroidism. The sequencing sample was made of blood.

The DNA sequence is as follows: TGTGCCAGCAGTTCCTGGGGGTCAGGTGGCTACACCTTC. Its protein product is CASSSWGSGGYTF. The V and J segments used are TRBV6-5 and TRBJ1-2, with TRBD1 as a weak D call on 5 bases. The germline V gene gives CDR1 as MNHEY and CDR2 as SVGAGI. V drops 4 bases and J drops 7 bases, leaving 13 bases in between. The CDR3 runs 13 residues from the cysteine to the phenylalanine. The sequence is cut down to CDR3 DNA, 39 bases in frame from base 1.